One sample yielded the 29 T cell receptor beta chains listed below, sequenced in a study of shared clonotypes between healthy human individuals. Clones were sequenced by immunoSEQ multiplex PCR, and TCRdb holds only the in-frame ones, with some missing. The sample includes 850,000 to 1,100,000 clones, approximately 80% of them seen just once. The material sequenced was memory CD4+ T cells from PBMCs. Subset described: CD45RA-negative fraction. The receptor source for this set is a man between 18 and 29 years old in good health. Some clones in this sample may be carry-over from other donors' samples.

This chain joins TRBV5-1 and TRBJ2-7; 9 bases are shared with TRBD2. The CDR3 sequence is 16 residues long. Losses at the gene ends were 2 bases for V and 2 bases for J; bases not matched to a gene: 8. Germline CDR1 reads SGHRS; CDR2 reads YFSETQ. CDR3 residues: CASSLGTSGRPYEQYF. The CDR3, as DNA: TGCGCCAGCAGCTTAGGAACTAGCGGGCGCCCCTACGAGCAGTACTTC.

The chain carries TRBV7-6 and TRBJ1-2; D remains unclear. The V gene lost 4 bases and the J gene lost 8 bases, with 20 bases spanning the gap. Per the germline V gene, CDR1 is SGHVS and CDR2 is FNYEAQ. This CDR3 has 15 residues. The CDR3 here is CASSSTAGRLYGYTF. The DNA of the CDR3 is TGTGCCAGCAGCTCAACTGCGGGGAGGCTTTACGGCTACACCTTC.

V and J are TRBV7-2 and TRBJ1-5; the match to TRBD1 covers 7 bases. The CDR3 runs to 16 residues. V trimming: 3 bases; J trimming: 2 bases; junction bases outside the gene matches: 7. The V gene's germline CDR1 is SGHTA and CDR2 FQGNSA. The CDR3 reads CASSFSGGRGNQPQHF. CDR3 DNA sequence: TGTGCCAGCAGCTTCTCAGGGGGAAGGGGCAATCAGCCCCAGCATTTT. Looking up the rest from reference TRBV7-2 and TRBJ1-5 gives the full variable domain: GAGVSQSPSNKVTEKGKDVELRCDPISGHTALYWYRQSLGQGLEFLIYFQGNSAPDKSGLPSDRFSAERTGGSVSTLTIQRTQQEDSAVYLCASSFSGGRGNQPQHFGDGTRLSIL.

This clone was detected once. The chain is built from TRBV30 and TRBJ1-2; 8 positions agree with TRBD1. Trimming at V came to 1 base and at J to 8 bases, leaving 9 bases not matched to a gene. CDR1 and CDR2 (germline): GTSNPN, SVGIG (reference sequence). The CDR3 runs to 14 residues. The CDR3 loop reads CAWSGGQGFNGYTF. CDR3 nucleotide sequence: TGTGCCTGGAGTGGTGGACAGGGCTTCAACGGCTACACCTTC.

Worth noting for this clone: The DNA is left out, because the CDR3 cannot be placed on it with certainty; the CDR3 is given as TCRdb lists it. This sequence joins TRBV2 and TRBJ1-1; TRBD1 is taken as the D call from the table, unchecked against the DNA. The CDR3 region is 11 residues in length, termini included. CDR1 is SNHLY and CDR2 is FYNNEI in the germline V gene. This chain's CDR3 is CASSVGQGTFF.

The chain links TRBV27 to TRBJ1-1; a weak D match, TRBD1 (6 bases). This CDR3 contains 13 residues. CDR1 and CDR2 from the germline V gene are MNHEY and SMNVEV (reference sequence). The ends were cut back, 6 bases at V and 10 bases at J, with 18 bases in the middle. The CDR3 sequence is CASRGTGRLGAFF. The DNA for the CDR3 is TGTGCCAGCAGGGGAACAGGGCGCTTGGGAGCTTTCTTT.

This clone appeared once. An end of the junction does not agree with germline; a read error may underlie this. The V and J genes are TRBV6-4 and TRBJ2-5, with D possibly being TRBD1 or TRBD2 (7 bases each). Germline CDR1 reads MRHNA; CDR2 reads SNTAGT. CDR3 size: 12 residues. CDR3 coding DNA: TGTGCCACAGGGGGTCCACAAAGCGGGATAAACTTC. This encodes CATGGPQSGINF.

This clone was recorded a few times. V is TRBV11-2 and J is TRBJ1-1; TRBD1 is a possible D gene (5 bases). The CDR3 is 14 amino acids. CDR1 is SGHAT, CDR2 FQNNGV, per germline. V lost 5 bases, J lost 4 bases, and 14 bases lay in between. The CDR3, as DNA: TGTGCCAGCAGCCATCAGGGCAGGGCCACTGAAGCTTTCTTT. Amino acid sequence: CASSHQGRATEAFF.

As concerns this clone: Distinct nucleotide sequences in the sample also encode this CDR3. This chain uses TRBV6-6 with TRBJ2-2; D gene uncertain. The germline gives CDR1 MNHNY, CDR2 SVGAGI (reference sequence). The CDR3 totals 12 residues. Trimming shortened V by 6 bases and J by 1 base, and 3 bases separated the two germline ends. This chain's CDR3 is CASRLNTGELFF. DNA of the CDR3: TGTGCCAGCAGACTGAACACCGGGGAGCTGTTTTTT.

The chain is built from TRBV27 and TRBJ2-2; the D gene is possibly TRBD2 (6 bases). Trimming shortened V by 0 bases and J by 0 bases, and 17 bases separated the two germline ends. CDR1 is MNHEY, CDR2 SMNVEV, per germline (reference sequence). CDR3 length equals 19 residues. Here the CDR3 DNA reads TGTGCCAGCAGTTTATCATCCTTGGGGCTAGCGACGAACACCGGGGAGCTGTTTTTT. Protein sequence: CASSLSSLGLATNTGELFF.

The V gene is TRBV4-2, the J gene TRBJ1-6; D might be TRBD1 (6 bases). The CDR3 covers 18 residues. Germline V gene data show CDR1 as LGHNA and CDR2 as YNFKEQ. V dropped 7 bases and J dropped 4 bases, with 23 bases sitting between them. For the CDR3, the DNA is TGTGCCAGCACCCGAAGTTACCCCGACAGGTTTTATAATTCACCCCTCCACTTT. It specifies CASTRSYPDRFYNSPLHF.

The CDR3: CASSPGSGNYGYTF. The CDR3 nucleotides read TGTGCCAGCAGCCCGGGATCAGGGAACTATGGCTACACCTTC. The chain has TRBV2 and TRBJ1-2; D is perhaps TRBD1 (5 bases). Germline V CDR1 and CDR2: SNHLY, FYNNEI. This CDR3 contains 14 residues. The V and J ends lost 6 bases and 2 bases respectively, with 13 bases between them.

The V gene is TRBV7-9, the J gene TRBJ1-1; TRBD1 matches at 8 bases. This CDR3 is 15 amino acids long. Germline trimming cut 4 bases from V and 2 bases from J; bases unmatched to any gene: 6. Germline assignment: CDR1 SEHNR and CDR2 FQNEAQ (reference sequence). In nucleotides, the CDR3 is TGTGCCAGCAGCTCCTACAGGGGGGATAACACTGAAGCTTTCTTT. This translates into CASSSYRGDNTEAFF.

This chain joins TRBV6-1 and TRBJ1-3; a possible D gene is TRBD1 (6 bases). The germline V gene has CDR1 MNHNS and CDR2 SASEGT. The V end lost 8 bases, the J end lost 4 bases, and 15 bases lay between the germline ends. This CDR3 comprises 14 residues. CDR3 residues: CASRAGAYGNTIYF. CDR3 in DNA: TGTGCCAGCCGAGCGGGGGCGTACGGAAACACCATATATTTT.

V usage is TRBV9 and J usage is TRBJ2-5; D perhaps matches TRBD2 (6 bases). Germline CDR1 is SGDLS and CDR2 is YYNGEE. V was shortened by 3 bases and J by 4 bases, with 13 bases between the two germline ends. This CDR3 spans 14 amino acids. As DNA, the CDR3 is TGTGCCAGCAGCGCCCAGTTCGGGGGAGAGACCCAGTACTTC. Translating gives CASSAQFGGETQYF.

In the case of this clone: The CDR3 does not close with the conserved phenylalanine or tryptophan, likely indicating a read error. The limits of the CDR3 on the DNA are not certain, so only TCRdb's listed CDR3 is given. This chain links TRBV7-8 with TRBJ2-3; TRBD2, as called in the table, went unchecked against the DNA. Per germline, CDR1 SGHVS and CDR2 FQNEAQ. Inclusive of both ends, the CDR3 amounts to 11 amino acids. CDR3 region: CASSLAVSGRV.

The chain employs TRBV20-1 and TRBJ2-5; D uncertain. Germline CDR1 is DFQATT and CDR2 is SNEGSKA (reference sequence). This CDR3 region has 11 residues. V gave up 3 bases and J gave up 5 bases, with 7 bases separating them. CDR3 in DNA: TGCAGTGCTAGGCAGTGGGAGACCCAGTACTTC. It encodes CSARQWETQYF.

In its sample, this clone was seen a few times. Within the sample, other DNA sequences also encode this same CDR3. This chain joins TRBV7-8 and TRBJ2-2, with 9 bases aligning to TRBD1. V shed 5 bases and J 5 bases; nucleotides not matched to a gene: 6. CDR1 is SGHVS, CDR2 FQNEAQ, per germline. The CDR3 totals 15 residues. The CDR3 nucleotides are TGTGCCAGCAGCCTCGGACAGGGGCGGACCGGGGAGCTGTTTTTT. Translation gives CASSLGQGRTGELFF.

The chain carries TRBV7-8 and TRBJ1-4; no clear D gene. This CDR3 is 13 amino acids long. Trimming stripped 5 bases from V and 5 bases from J, with 9 bases between. The V gene's germline CDR1 is SGHVS and CDR2 FQNEAQ. CDR3 loop: CASSLGPNEKLFF. CDR3 DNA: TGTGCCAGCAGCCTTGGTCCCAATGAAAAACTGTTTTTT.

This chain joins TRBV27 and TRBJ2-2, with TRBD2 matching over 15 bases. The germline CDR1 and CDR2 sequences are MNHEY and SMNVEV (reference sequence). The CDR3 length is 17 residues. V gave up 7 bases and J gave up 3 bases; unmatched junction bases: 6. The CDR3 is CASIGLAGGLDTGELFF. CDR3 nucleotide sequence: TGTGCCAGCATAGGACTAGCGGGAGGGTTAGACACCGGGGAGCTGTTTTTT.

This clone was counted only a few times. The gene calls are TRBV5-6 and TRBJ1-4; the match to TRBD1 covers 7 bases. The junction had 9 bases not matched to a gene; V was cut back by 7 bases and J by 6 bases. The length of the CDR3 is 14 residues. Germline loops: CDR1 SGHDT, CDR2 YYEEEE. The CDR3 DNA reads as TGTGCCAGCCGCCAACAGGGGAGTGATGAAAAACTGTTTTTT. Amino acid sequence: CASRQQGSDEKLFF.

In the case of this clone: The junction departs from germline at one end; a sequencing error may be responsible. The chain employs TRBV5-1 and TRBJ2-7, with a tentative D call TRBD2 (6 bases). The CDR3 spans 17 residues. CDR1 SGHRS and CDR2 YFSETQ come from the germline V gene. The CDR3 region has the DNA TGCGCCAGCAGTTTGGCTCCTACGGGACTTCCTGCCTACGAGCAGTACTTC. It specifies CASSLAPTGLPAYEQYF.

The genes are TRBV5-1 and TRBJ1-1, with TRBD1 matching over 7 bases. CDR1 SGHRS and CDR2 YFSETQ come from the germline V gene. Trimming took 4 bases from V and 7 from J; bases not matched to a gene: 7. The CDR3 is 13 residues long. DNA of the CDR3: TGCGCCAGCAGCCCCCGGGACAGCAGTGAAGCTTTCTTT. Protein sequence: CASSPRDSSEAFF.

This clone was recorded many times. CDR3 loop: CASSPRDRGGHAQYF. CDR3 DNA: TGTGCCAGCAGTCCTCGGGACAGGGGGGGACATGCGCAGTACTTC. The gene calls are TRBV27 and TRBJ2-7, with TRBD1 matching over 11 bases. CDR3 length equals 15 residues. CDR1 is MNHEY, CDR2 SMNVEV, per germline (reference sequence). V lost 5 bases and J lost 9; bases outside the gene matches: 12.

This clone was detected only a few times. This chain connects TRBV5-6 to TRBJ2-5; D perhaps matches TRBD2 (6 bases). The length of the CDR3 is 17 residues. V was pared by 2 bases and J by 0 bases, with 17 bases between. Per germline, CDR1 SGHDT and CDR2 YYEEEE. Written as DNA, the CDR3 is TGTGCCAGCAGCTTTCTCCGGGGAGGAACGTACCAAGAGACCCAGTACTTC. Protein sequence: CASSFLRGGTYQETQYF.

The V and J genes are TRBV15 and TRBJ2-2, with TRBD2 identical over 7 bases. Germline CDR1 is LNHNV and CDR2 is YYDKDF (reference sequence). CDR3 length equals 14 residues. V was clipped by 2 bases and J by 8 bases; unmatched bases: 5. The CDR3 DNA follows: TGTGCCACCAGCAGAAGCGGTAGCGGGGGGGAGCTGTTTTTT. Its protein is CATSRSGSGGELFF.

The chain couples TRBV6-5 to TRBJ2-3; TRBD1 aligns across 10 bases. CDR3 size: 15 residues. With V trimmed by 7 bases and J by 4 bases, 8 bases remained unmatched. Germline values: CDR1 MNHEY, CDR2 SVGAGI. CDR3 region: CASNPPGQGSDTQYF. The CDR3 DNA is TGTGCCAGCAATCCACCGGGACAGGGGTCAGATACGCAGTATTTT.

The DNA of the CDR3 is TGTGCCAGCAGGAACAGGGTCGGGGGCTACACCTTC. Translation gives CASRNRVGGYTF. The chain links TRBV2 to TRBJ1-2, with D possibly matching TRBD1 (6 bases). The CDR3 covers 12 residues. Deletions cut 6 bases from V and 8 bases from J, with 13 bases between. The V gene's germline CDR1 is SNHLY and CDR2 FYNNEI.

The rearrangement links TRBV27 to TRBJ2-3; D not certain. The germline V gene has CDR1 MNHEY and CDR2 SMNVEV (reference sequence). CDR3 length equals 11 residues. Trimming removed 3 bases from V and 9 bases from J, with 7 bases in between. CDR3 sequence: CASSFLATQYF. The CDR3 region has the DNA TGTGCCAGCAGTTTTTTAGCAACGCAGTATTTT.